The next 20 T cell receptor beta chains were all read from a single sample in a study of post-analysis software for immune sequencing data. For these TCRs, the target antigens are not known. Each TCR beta cDNA library carried unique molecular identifiers. TCRdb independently ran MiXCR on the PCR reads; one entry per CDR3 protein. The sample includes 650,000 to 900,000 distinct CDR3 sequences, approximately 44% of them seen just once. Regarding the study as a whole: With TRBV5-6, TRBV5-1 and TRBV20-1 included, about 5 TRBV segments were more frequent in patients than in controls.

Sequencing input: blood. Source of these receptors: a girl aged 5 to 17 with multiple sclerosis.

This clonotype has just a few counts. CDR3 residues: CASFQGANNEQFF. The CDR3 DNA sequence: TGTGCCAGTTTCCAAGGGGCGAACAATGAGCAGTTCTTC. The gene calls are TRBV12-3 or TRBV12-4 and TRBJ2-1; a weak D match, TRBD1 (5 bases). CDR3 length: 13 amino acids. V was pared by 9 bases and J by 5 bases, with 14 bases between.

The table lists this clonotype with a few counts. The V call is TRBV11-2, the J call TRBJ2-5, with 9 bases lining up with TRBD2. CDR3 length: 16 amino acids. Germline trimming cut 3 bases from V and 2 bases from J; bases unmatched to any gene: 7. In germline, CDR1 is SGHAT, CDR2 FQNNGV. CDR3 in DNA: TGTGCCAGCAGCTTCTTCGGCGGGAGGGGTCAAGAGACCCAGTACTTC. Encoded protein: CASSFFGGRGQETQYF.

This rearrangement joins TRBV6-1 to TRBJ2-6; a weak D match, TRBD2 (6 bases). CDR1 MNHNS and CDR2 SASEGT come from the germline V gene. CDR3 length: 16 amino acids. The V gene lost 2 bases and the J gene lost 2 bases, with 10 bases spanning the gap. CDR3 amino acids: CASSELEGPGANVLTF. CDR3 DNA: TGTGCCAGCAGTGAACTGGAGGGGCCTGGGGCCAACGTCCTGACTTTC.

This chain uses TRBV29-1 with TRBJ1-4; 12 positions agree with TRBD1. The CDR3 has 17 residues. V lost 1 base, J lost 2 bases, and 5 bases stayed unmatched. CDR1 is SQVTM, CDR2 ANQGSEA, per germline. This CDR3 reads CSVEGGGQGATNEKLFF. The CDR3, as DNA: TGCAGCGTTGAAGGTGGGGGACAGGGGGCGACTAATGAAAAACTGTTTTTT.

The V and J genes are TRBV7-2 and TRBJ2-7, with D hard to call. This CDR3 contains 15 residues. The germline gives CDR1 SGHTA, CDR2 FQGNSA. Trimming took 5 bases from V and 2 from J, leaving 16 bases between them. The CDR3 DNA reads as TGTGCCAGCAGCCCCGGGCGTTTGTCTACCTACGAGCAGTACTTC. Translation: CASSPGRLSTYEQYF.

The chain joins TRBV5-6 to TRBJ2-3; D perhaps matches TRBD1 (7 bases). The CDR3 consists of 15 residues. Looked up from germline, CDR1 is SGHDT and CDR2 is YYEEEE. Deletions cut 3 bases from V and 6 bases from J, with 17 bases between. The CDR3 coding sequence is TGTGCCAGCAGCTGGGAGGACAGGCCCTACGATACGCAGTATTTT. Translated, it gives CASSWEDRPYDTQYF.

This clonotype was observed a few times. The J gene is TRBJ2-3, the V gene TRBV4-1; D is perhaps TRBD1 or TRBD2 (6 bases each). V lost 6 bases, J lost 4 bases, and 17 bases lay in between. Germline CDR1 reads MGHRA; CDR2 reads YSYEKL. The CDR3 runs to 15 residues. In DNA form, the CDR3 reads TGCGCCAGCAGGTATAGGGGGGAGTCCCCAGATACGCAGTATTTT. Protein sequence: CASRYRGESPDTQYF.

J is TRBJ2-7 and V is TRBV9; D gene unclear. Germline values: CDR1 SGDLS, CDR2 YYNGEE. This CDR3 is 13 amino acids long. V lost 0 bases, J lost 3 bases, and 7 bases lay in between. The CDR3, as DNA: TGTGCCAGCAGCGTAGGGCCCAACTACGAGCAGTACTTC. Residues: CASSVGPNYEQYF.

The sample holds a few counts of this clonotype. V is TRBV9 and J is TRBJ2-3, with D tentatively TRBD1 (5 bases). Trimming shortened V by 3 bases and J by 1 base, and 24 bases separated the two germline ends. This CDR3 contains 19 residues. Germline V lookup: CDR1 SGDLS, CDR2 YYNGEE. Written as DNA, the CDR3 is TGTGCCAGCAGCGGAGCCCAGGAGCTGACGAAAGGGGGCACAGATACGCAGTATTTT. It encodes CASSGAQELTKGGTDTQYF.

Only a few counts were recorded for this clonotype. The chain carries TRBV20-1 and TRBJ1-1; weak D call: TRBD1 (6 bases). Germline V gene lookup returns CDR1 DFQATT and CDR2 SNEGSKA (reference sequence). Between the trimmed V and J ends, which lost 3 bases and 1 base, there was a span of 9 bases. This CDR3 comprises 13 residues. The CDR3 sequence: CSARRQANTEAFF. CDR3 DNA: TGCAGTGCTAGGAGACAGGCGAACACTGAAGCTTTCTTT.

This clonotype showed up just once. This is likely a read error, given that the CDR3 carries no conserved phenylalanine or tryptophan at its end. The rearrangement links TRBV14 to TRBJ2-1, with unresolved D. The germline V gene has CDR1 SGHDN and CDR2 FVKESK. Trimming left V 5 bases short and J 6 bases short, with 20 bases between. This CDR3 spans 16 amino acids. CDR3 coding DNA: TGTGCCAGCAGCGCCCTTTTCGCGCTAGGACCCAATGAGCAGTTCGTC. This sequence encodes CASSALFALGPNEQFV.

The sample holds a few counts of this clonotype. The rearrangement uses TRBV29-1 and TRBJ2-3; 14 nucleotides align to TRBD2. V was pared by 4 bases and J by 2 bases, with 8 bases of the junction left unmatched. The CDR3 sequence is 17 residues long. Germline CDR1 is SQVTM and CDR2 is ANQGSEA. CDR3 sequence (DNA): TGCAGCGTTGGTTCGACTAGCGGGGGGGTTAACACAGATACGCAGTATTTT. Translated: CSVGSTSGGVNTDTQYF.

V and J are TRBV4-2 and TRBJ2-5; maybe TRBD2 (6 bases). The V end was cut by 1 base, the J end by 3 bases, with 15 bases between. CDR1 and CDR2 from the germline V gene are LGHNA and YNFKEQ. This CDR3 region has 16 residues. The CDR3 coding sequence is TGTGCCAGCAGCCAAGGTTTTAGACTAGGGGAAGAGACCCAGTACTTC. Translation: CASSQGFRLGEETQYF.

As regards this clonotype: The junction does not match germline at one end; this may be a read error. This chain joins TRBV7-8 and TRBJ2-4, with unresolved D. The CDR3 loop spans 16 amino acids. Germline CDR1 is SGHVS and CDR2 is FQNEAQ. CDR3 sequence: CASSLEGALAKNIQYF. The CDR3 DNA sequence: TGTGCCAGCAGTTTAGAAGGTGCCTTAGCCAAAAACATTCAGTACTTC.

The chain is built from TRBV12-5 and TRBJ2-1; D remains ambiguous. The CDR3 runs to 12 residues. The ends were cut back, 6 bases at V and 7 bases at J, with 10 bases in the middle. CDR1 is LGHNT and CDR2 is FRNRAP in the germline V gene. The CDR3 nucleotides are TGTGCTAGTGGCACAAAGGTGAATGAGCAGTTCTTC. Protein product: CASGTKVNEQFF.

J is TRBJ2-3 and V is TRBV12-3 or TRBV12-4; 7 bases are a match to TRBD2. With V trimmed by 6 bases and J by 0 bases, 12 bases remained unmatched. The CDR3 length is 17 residues. For the CDR3, the DNA is TGTGCCAGCAGCACAATCCTAACTAGCGCTAGCACAGATACGCAGTATTTT. Encoded protein: CASSTILTSASTDTQYF.

This clonotype was counted only a few times. The rearrangement links TRBV6-6 to TRBJ2-1; weak D call: TRBD1 (6 bases). V shed 7 bases and J shed 4 bases, with 11 bases lying between them. Germline CDR1 MNHNY, CDR2 SVGAGI (reference sequence). The CDR3 has 13 residues. The CDR3 sequence: CASTYQGYNEQFF. The CDR3 DNA follows: TGTGCCAGCACGTATCAGGGGTACAATGAGCAGTTCTTC.

V gene TRBV5-1 combines with J gene TRBJ2-7; 8 bases are shared with TRBD1. CDR1 SGHRS and CDR2 YFSETQ come from the germline V gene. V lost 0 bases to trimming and J lost 6 bases; unmatched junction nucleotides: 17. This CDR3 comprises 18 residues. The DNA for the CDR3 is TGCGCCAGCAGCTTGGGTGGACAGGGCTTGAAGGACTCACTCGAGCAGTACTTC. Translation: CASSLGGQGLKDSLEQYF.

In this sample, this clonotype turned up a few times. The chain employs TRBV7-2 and TRBJ2-1; unclear D gene. CDR1 and CDR2 from the germline V gene are SGHTA and FQGNSA. The CDR3 runs 15 residues. V lost 3 bases and J lost 1, with 10 bases in between. CDR3 sequence reads: CASSFLGLSYNEQFF. The CDR3, as DNA: TGTGCCAGCAGCTTTCTAGGGCTATCCTACAATGAGCAGTTCTTC.

This clonotype was recorded a few times. The rearrangement links TRBV9 to TRBJ1-2; D possibly corresponds to TRBD1 (6 bases). Germline lookup yields CDR1 SGDLS and CDR2 YYNGEE. CDR3 length equals 19 residues. V lost 5 bases to trimming and J lost 5 bases, with 31 bases between them. DNA for the CDR3: TGTGCCAGCAGAGACAACCTCGGACAGTCTGAGGCGGGCCCATATGGCTACACCTTC. This translates into CASRDNLGQSEAGPYGYTF.